What follows are 3 T cell receptor beta chains derived from one specimen sequenced in a study of blood T cell repertoires in COVID-19. Some clones are missing from TCRdb's copy, which holds only in-frame ones; the method was immunoSEQ multiplex PCR. The table has some 230,000 clones, around 83% seen once. The sequenced material came from peripheral blood. These receptors were taken from a woman at least 80 years old with COVID-19, enrolled during active disease.

The V and J genes are TRBV10-3 and TRBJ2-7, with D maybe TRBD1 (5 bases). Germline V gene sequence: CDR1 ENHRY, CDR2 SYGVKD. The CDR3 is made up of 14 amino acids. The V end was cut by 4 bases, the J end by 2 bases, with 12 bases between. DNA of the CDR3: TGTGCCATCAGTGTAACAGAGACAGCCTACGAGCAGTACTTC. Translation: CAISVTETAYEQYF.

This chain links TRBV19 with TRBJ2-2, with TRBD1 matching 8 bases. CDR1 LNHDA and CDR2 SQIVND come from the germline V gene (reference sequence). The V segment lost 3 bases and the J segment 7 bases; nucleotides outside the gene matches: 7. This CDR3 is 15 amino acids long. CDR3 nucleotides: TGTGCCAGTAGTATCCACAGGGGGGCTAACGGGGAGCTGTTTTTT. Its protein is CASSIHRGANGELFF.

V gene TRBV6-5 combines with J gene TRBJ1-2; D is uncertain. CDR1 is MNHEY and CDR2 is SVGAGI in the germline V gene. The CDR3 contains 13 residues. V was shortened by 6 bases and J by 2 bases, with 10 bases between the two germline ends. CDR3 amino acids: CASRAGINYGYTF. In DNA, the CDR3 is TGTGCCAGCAGGGCCGGGATAAACTATGGCTACACCTTC.